This TCR beta chain comes out of a study of CD8+CD57+ T cells in acquired aplastic anemia. Study-wide background: Sorted CD4+ plus CD8+ cells gave DNA averaging roughly 3 ug.

V dropped 2 bases and J dropped 8 bases, with 12 bases sitting between them. The germline V gene encodes CDR1 MRHNA and CDR2 SNTAGT. The CDR3 is 14 amino acids. The table lists this clonotype with many counts. The TCR beta profiling, which covered VDJ combination and CDR3 sequence, was carried out using genomic DNA as the template. TCRdb re-called the reads through MiXCR, storing one row per CDR3 protein. This sample has some 290,000 distinct CDR3 sequences, with 45% to 65% found just once. The material sequenced was sorted CD4+, CD8+, or CD8+CD57+ T cells (not recorded which) from PBMCs. The rearrangement uses TRBV6-4 and TRBJ1-4; a possible D gene is TRBD1 (6 bases). This clonotype was obtained from a human donor with severe aplastic anemia or a healthy control (not recorded which). Here the CDR3 reads CASSDEGVGEKLFF. For the CDR3, the DNA is TGTGCCAGCAGTGACGAGGGGGTAGGGGAAAAACTGTTTTTT.